This T cell receptor (beta chain) was captured in a study of T cells after posttransplantation cyclophosphamide. The study, taken as a whole, reports: Blood and skin or GI T cell repertoires showed limited TRB overlap. TRB clonality was highly associated with recipient CMV seropositivity and reactivation.

Libraries were prepared by immunoSEQ multiplex PCR; TCRdb keeps only in-frame clonotypes and omits some of them. This table holds several thousand clones, under 90% found once. The CDR3 has 18 residues. As concerns this clone: No antigen is known for it.

A marrow graft followed busulfan-fludarabine conditioning, with cyclophosphamide on days +3 and +4. This clonotype was obtained from a female patient aged 40-49 years who received an allogeneic stem cell transplant from an unrelated donor, was CMV-positive, and had no GVHD. Some T cells may have come from the graft donor. The specimen was PBMCs, collected after allogeneic stem cell transplant with posttransplant cyclophosphamide. The V gene is TRBV12-2, the J gene TRBJ2-6; the table gives TRBD1 as D, unverified against the DNA. TRBV12-2 counts as a pseudogene. This CDR3 reads CASRFYGTGLWGANVLTF. The DNA of the CDR3 is TGTGCAAGTCGCTTTTACGGGACAGGCCTCTGGGGGGCCAACGTCCTGACTTTC.